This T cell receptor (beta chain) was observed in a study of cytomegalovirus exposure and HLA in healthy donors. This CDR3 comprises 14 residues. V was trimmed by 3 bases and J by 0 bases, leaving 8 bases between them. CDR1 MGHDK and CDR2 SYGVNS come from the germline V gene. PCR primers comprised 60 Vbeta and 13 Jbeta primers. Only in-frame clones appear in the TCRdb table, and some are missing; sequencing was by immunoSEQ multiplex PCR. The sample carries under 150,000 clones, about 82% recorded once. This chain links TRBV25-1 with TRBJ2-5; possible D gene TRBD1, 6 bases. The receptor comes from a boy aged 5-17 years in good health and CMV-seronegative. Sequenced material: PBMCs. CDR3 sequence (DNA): TGTGCCAGCAGTGACACAGGGAACCAAGAGACCCAGTACTTC. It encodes CASSDTGNQETQYF.